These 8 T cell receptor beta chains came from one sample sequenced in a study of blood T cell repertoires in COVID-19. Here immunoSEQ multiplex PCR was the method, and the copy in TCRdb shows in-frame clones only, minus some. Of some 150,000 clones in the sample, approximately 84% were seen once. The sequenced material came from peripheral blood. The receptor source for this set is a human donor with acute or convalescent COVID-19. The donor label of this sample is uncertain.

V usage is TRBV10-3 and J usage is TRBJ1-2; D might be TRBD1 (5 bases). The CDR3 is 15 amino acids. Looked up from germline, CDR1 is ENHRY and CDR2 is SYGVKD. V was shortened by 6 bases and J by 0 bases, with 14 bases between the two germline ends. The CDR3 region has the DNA TGTGCCATCAGCTTCCAGGGTGGGGCTAACTATGGCTACACCTTC. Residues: CAISFQGGANYGYTF.

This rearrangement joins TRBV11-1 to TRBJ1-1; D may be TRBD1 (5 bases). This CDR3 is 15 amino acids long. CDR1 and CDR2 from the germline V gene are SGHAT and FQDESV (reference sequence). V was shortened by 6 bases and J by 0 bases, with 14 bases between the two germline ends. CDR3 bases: TGTGCCAGCAGGGGGACTATCAACTTGAACACTGAAGCTTTCTTT. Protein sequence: CASRGTINLNTEAFF.

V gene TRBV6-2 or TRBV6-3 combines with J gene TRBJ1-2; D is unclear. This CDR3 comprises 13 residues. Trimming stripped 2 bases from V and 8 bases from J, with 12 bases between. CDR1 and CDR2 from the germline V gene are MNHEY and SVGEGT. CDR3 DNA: TGTGCCAGCAGTTACACCCGTTCGAGAGGCTACACCTTC. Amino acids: CASSYTRSRGYTF.

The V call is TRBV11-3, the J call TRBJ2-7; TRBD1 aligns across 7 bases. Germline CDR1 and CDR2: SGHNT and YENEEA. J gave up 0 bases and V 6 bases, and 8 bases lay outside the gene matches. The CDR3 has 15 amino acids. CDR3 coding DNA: TGTGCCAGCAGGCGCGACAGGGACAGCTCCTACGAGCAGTACGTC. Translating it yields CASRRDRDSSYEQYV.

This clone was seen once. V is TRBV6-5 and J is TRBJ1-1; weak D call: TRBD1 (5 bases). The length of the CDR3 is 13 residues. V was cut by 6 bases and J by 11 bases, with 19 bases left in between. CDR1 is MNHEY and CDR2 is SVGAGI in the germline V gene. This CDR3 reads CASSSPDSQTAFF. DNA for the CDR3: TGTGCCAGCAGCTCTCCTGACAGTCAAACGGCTTTCTTT.

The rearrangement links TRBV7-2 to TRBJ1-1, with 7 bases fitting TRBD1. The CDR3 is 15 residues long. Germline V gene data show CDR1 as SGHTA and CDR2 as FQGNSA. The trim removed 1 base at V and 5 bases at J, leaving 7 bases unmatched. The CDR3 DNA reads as TGTGCCAGCAGCTTAGTTGAGGGGGCCGGGACTGAAGCTTTCTTT. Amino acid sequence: CASSLVEGAGTEAFF.

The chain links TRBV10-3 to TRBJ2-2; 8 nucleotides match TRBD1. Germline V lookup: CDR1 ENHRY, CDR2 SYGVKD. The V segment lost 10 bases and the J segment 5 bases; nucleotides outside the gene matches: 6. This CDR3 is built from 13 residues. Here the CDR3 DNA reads TGTGCCACCGGACAGGGCGGGACCGGGGAGCTGTTTTTT. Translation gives CATGQGGTGELFF.

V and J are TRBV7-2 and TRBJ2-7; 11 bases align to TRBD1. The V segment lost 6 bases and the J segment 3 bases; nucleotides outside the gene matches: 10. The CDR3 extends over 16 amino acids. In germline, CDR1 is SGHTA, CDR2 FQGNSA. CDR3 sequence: CASRHAGTGGVYEQYF. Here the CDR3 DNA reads TGTGCCAGCAGACATGCCGGGACAGGGGGAGTCTACGAGCAGTACTTC.